Listed below are T cell receptor beta chains from one sample, sequenced in a study of blood T cells in healthy people across ages. TCRdb recomputed calls from the 5' RACE reads with MiXCR, one row per CDR3 protein. The data show fewer than 2,000,000 distinct CDR3 sequences, with around 42% seen just once and 23% held by the top ten. The sequenced sample was blood. These receptors were taken from a human donor in good health. The CDR3 runs from the conserved cysteine through the conserved F or W. The D gene is left open where the match is weak. Clone size, where shown, is once, few, many, or a class for clones that have expanded.

cdr3_nt: TGTGCCACCAGCAGAGTTCGGGGACGGATAACCTACGGGCAGTACTTC; cdr3_aa: CATSRVRGRITYGQYF; d_call: NA; v_call: TRBV15; clone_size: NA; j_call: TRBJ2-4
cdr3_nt: TGTGCCAGCAGCCAGGGCCTCAGGGTCACTGAAGCTTTCTTT; cdr3_aa: CASSQGLRVTEAFF; d_call: NA; v_call: TRBV14; clone_size: once; j_call: TRBJ1-1
cdr3_nt: TGTGCCAGCAGCTCCTACAGGGAAGCCCAAGAGACCCAGTACTTC; cdr3_aa: CASSSYREAQETQYF; d_call: NA; v_call: TRBV6-6; clone_size: NA; j_call: TRBJ2-5
cdr3_nt: TGCGCCAGCAGCCAAGAAGGTGAGGAAGGGGAAGCTTTCTTT; cdr3_aa: CASSQEGEEGEAFF; d_call: NA; v_call: TRBV4-1; clone_size: NA; j_call: TRBJ1-1
cdr3_nt: TGTGCCAGCAGACACAGGTTTTCGAACACCGGGGAGCTGTTTTTT; cdr3_aa: CASRHRFSNTGELFF; d_call: NA; v_call: TRBV12-3/TRBV12-4; clone_size: NA; j_call: TRBJ2-2
cdr3_nt: TGCAGTGCTAGAGATGAATACGAGCAGTACTTC; cdr3_aa: CSARDEYEQYF; d_call: NA; v_call: TRBV20-1; clone_size: NA; j_call: TRBJ2-7
cdr3_nt: TGCGCCAGCAGCCAAGTGGGGTTTGACTATGGCTACACCTTC; cdr3_aa: CASSQVGFDYGYTF; d_call: NA; v_call: TRBV4-1; clone_size: NA; j_call: TRBJ1-2
cdr3_nt: TGTGCCAGCAGCTTAAGTGGGGGACAGTACCAAGAGACCCAGTACTTC; cdr3_aa: CASSLSGGQYQETQYF; d_call: TRBD1; v_call: TRBV7-2; clone_size: few; j_call: TRBJ2-5
cdr3_nt: TGCAGCGTCCGAAGACAGTTTAACTATGGCTACACCTTC; cdr3_aa: CSVRRQFNYGYTF; d_call: NA; v_call: TRBV29-1; clone_size: NA; j_call: TRBJ1-2
cdr3_nt: TGTGCCAGCAGCCAAGATTGGTTGGGCGGGGGGGCCTACAATGAGCAGTTCTTC; cdr3_aa: CASSQDWLGGGAYNEQFF; d_call: TRBD2; v_call: TRBV4-2; clone_size: few; j_call: TRBJ2-1
cdr3_nt: TGTGCCAGCAGCGTAGTGGAGGCCCTCTATGGCTACACCTTC; cdr3_aa: CASSVVEALYGYTF; d_call: NA; v_call: TRBV5-6; clone_size: few; j_call: TRBJ1-2
cdr3_nt: TGCAGCGTTGGGGAAAGTGGGGGAGGCGAGCAGTACTTC; cdr3_aa: CSVGESGGGEQYF; d_call: NA; v_call: TRBV29-1; clone_size: NA; j_call: TRBJ2-7
cdr3_nt: TGTGCCAGCAGTTTAGTTGGGACTAGCGCTGAGCAGTGCTTC; cdr3_aa: CASSLVGTSAEQCF; d_call: TRBD2; v_call: TRBV12-3/TRBV12-4; clone_size: NA; j_call: TRBJ2-1
cdr3_nt: TGCAGCGTTGGGGGCCTCTTCATGGGTTATGGCTACACCTTC; cdr3_aa: CSVGGLFMGYGYTF; d_call: NA; v_call: TRBV29-1; clone_size: few; j_call: TRBJ1-2
cdr3_nt: TGTGCCAGCAGGCCCGTGGGGACTAGCGGTTACAATGAGCAGTTCTTC; cdr3_aa: CASRPVGTSGYNEQFF; d_call: TRBD2; v_call: TRBV28; clone_size: NA; j_call: TRBJ2-1
cdr3_nt: TGTGCCAGCAGGGCCGGGACAGGGGGAGGGTATGGCTACACCTTC; cdr3_aa: CASRAGTGGGYGYTF; d_call: TRBD1; v_call: TRBV7-3; clone_size: NA; j_call: TRBJ1-2
cdr3_nt: TGCGCCAGCAGCTTGGGGACAGATTTGACGAACACTGAAGCTTTCTTT; cdr3_aa: CASSLGTDLTNTEAFF; d_call: NA; v_call: TRBV5-1; clone_size: NA; j_call: TRBJ1-1
cdr3_nt: TGTGCCAGCAGTGAACGGAAGGGGACAGGGATCCACGAGCAGTACTTC; cdr3_aa: CASSERKGTGIHEQYF; d_call: TRBD1; v_call: TRBV6-1; clone_size: NA; j_call: TRBJ2-7